This TCR beta chain was observed in a study of long-term antiretroviral therapy in people with HIV. General study results and limits: Blood in the study was drawn between the mid-2000s and the late 2010s, possibly under older ART regimens, which may be less effective than current ones.

This clone is labeled as medium-sized (0.01 to 0.1%). Antigen unknown. The same CDR3 is also encoded by other DNA sequences in this sample. The length of the CDR3 is 13 residues. V gave up 0 bases and J gave up 6 bases, with 9 bases separating them. Germline loops: CDR1 SGDLS, CDR2 YYNGEE. Researchers ran immunoSEQ v3.0 at survey level. Assay: immunoSEQ multiplex PCR; the TCRdb copy retains only in-frame clones and omits some. The sample includes tens of thousands of clones, roughly 80% of them seen just once. The material was unsorted PBMCs, obtained 0.2 years after starting antiretroviral therapy. This clonotype was obtained from a woman in her twenties or thirties with HIV. The V call is TRBV9, the J call TRBJ1-1; perhaps TRBD1 as D (5 bases). In DNA, the CDR3 is TGTGCCAGCAGCGTAGAACGGGGGGCTGAAGCTTTCTTT. The encoded protein is CASSVERGAEAFF.